A selection of T cell receptor beta chains follows, all from one sample in a study of blood T cells in healthy people across ages. TCRdb passed the 5' RACE reads through MiXCR, listing each CDR3 protein once. The profile shows 800,000 or so distinct CDR3 sequences, 55% to 65% of them singletons. Sequenced material: blood. Receptors were obtained from a man aged 30 to 39 in good health. Each CDR3 is given with its conserved first and last residue. The order of the fields is clone size, J gene, V gene, D gene, CDR3 DNA, CDR3 protein. A D gene is named only where the DNA matches it firmly. Some rows have no size entry. The others give once, few or many, or a class for an expanded clone.

clone_size: NA; j_call: TRBJ2-7; v_call: TRBV29-1; d_call: NA; cdr3_nt: TGCAGCGTTGAAGTTGATCAAGGGGTCGAGCAGTACTTC; cdr3_aa: CSVEVDQGVEQYF
clone_size: NA; j_call: TRBJ2-1; v_call: TRBV29-1; d_call: NA; cdr3_nt: TGCAGCGTTCTCCCCGGTGTGGGCAGGGAGTACAATGAGCAGTTCTTC; cdr3_aa: CSVLPGVGREYNEQFF
clone_size: few; j_call: TRBJ2-2; v_call: TRBV11-3; d_call: NA; cdr3_nt: TGTGCCAGCAGCTTAGGATTGGGACAGAACACCGGGGAGCTGTTTTTT; cdr3_aa: CASSLGLGQNTGELFF
clone_size: NA; j_call: TRBJ2-3; v_call: TRBV7-9; d_call: TRBD2; cdr3_nt: TGTGCCAGCAGCACAAAGACTAGCGGGGGGGAAAGCACAGATACGCAGTATTTT; cdr3_aa: CASSTKTSGGESTDTQYF
clone_size: NA; j_call: TRBJ2-5; v_call: TRBV7-9; d_call: TRBD1; cdr3_nt: TGTGCCAGCAGCTTAGAGGATGGGACAGGGTCTTGGGAGACCCAGTACTTC; cdr3_aa: CASSLEDGTGSWETQYF
clone_size: few; j_call: TRBJ1-2; v_call: TRBV15; d_call: NA; cdr3_nt: TGTGCCACCAGCAGAGATTGGGGGGCGGGTGGCTACACCTTC; cdr3_aa: CATSRDWGAGGYTF
clone_size: once; j_call: TRBJ2-7; v_call: TRBV9; d_call: TRBD1; cdr3_nt: TGTGCCAGCAGCGTGACAGGGCATACCTACGAGCAGTACTTC; cdr3_aa: CASSVTGHTYEQYF
clone_size: NA; j_call: TRBJ2-7; v_call: TRBV7-8; d_call: TRBD2; cdr3_nt: TGTGCCAGCAGCTTAGTATCTAGCGGGGGTAATGAGCAGTACTTC; cdr3_aa: CASSLVSSGGNEQYF
clone_size: NA; j_call: TRBJ1-5; v_call: TRBV29-1; d_call: TRBD1; cdr3_nt: TGCAGCGCGGGACAGGGGTTCAATCAGCCCCAGCATTTT; cdr3_aa: CSAGQGFNQPQHF
clone_size: NA; j_call: TRBJ2-3; v_call: TRBV28; d_call: TRBD2; cdr3_nt: TGTGCCAGCGAATCCAGCGGGGGGCTCCTCTCAGAAGATAATACGCAGTATTTT; cdr3_aa: CASESSGGLLSEDNTQYF
clone_size: NA; j_call: TRBJ2-3; v_call: TRBV7-2; d_call: NA; cdr3_nt: TGTGCCAGCAGCTTTACGGACGATCGCGCAGATACGCAGTATTTT; cdr3_aa: CASSFTDDRADTQYF
clone_size: NA; j_call: TRBJ1-1; v_call: TRBV6-2/TRBV6-3; d_call: NA; cdr3_nt: TGTGCCAGCAGTACGGGCAGGGTCACTGAAGCTTTCTTT; cdr3_aa: CASSTGRVTEAFF
clone_size: NA; j_call: TRBJ2-5; v_call: TRBV2; d_call: TRBD2; cdr3_nt: TGTGCCACCCTTCCGGGACTAGCGGGGGTTGGAGAGACCCAGTACTTC; cdr3_aa: CATLPGLAGVGETQYF
clone_size: NA; j_call: TRBJ2-1; v_call: TRBV7-2; d_call: NA; cdr3_nt: TGTGCCAGCAGCTCCTCGGCCGTTCTAAATGAGCAGTTCTTC; cdr3_aa: CASSSSAVLNEQFF
clone_size: NA; j_call: TRBJ1-5; v_call: TRBV25-1; d_call: NA; cdr3_nt: TGTGCCAGCAGTGAATGGCAGAATCAGCCCCAGCATTTT; cdr3_aa: CASSEWQNQPQHF
clone_size: NA; j_call: TRBJ2-7; v_call: TRBV27; d_call: NA; cdr3_nt: TGTGCCAGCAGTTTCCTGGACATGCCTGGCGAGCAGTACTTC; cdr3_aa: CASSFLDMPGEQYF
clone_size: NA; j_call: TRBJ2-1; v_call: TRBV10-3; d_call: TRBD2; cdr3_nt: TGTGCCATCAGTGAGTATAGCGGGGGCGGCGATGAGCAGTTCTTC; cdr3_aa: CAISEYSGGGDEQFF
clone_size: NA; j_call: TRBJ2-3; v_call: TRBV30; d_call: TRBD2; cdr3_nt: TGTGCCTGGAAGGGGCTAGCGGGCACAGATACGCAGTATTTT; cdr3_aa: CAWKGLAGTDTQYF
clone_size: few; j_call: TRBJ2-7; v_call: TRBV12-3/TRBV12-4; d_call: TRBD1; cdr3_nt: TGTGCCAGCAGTGCCTCCGGGACAGCAATATACGAGCAGTACTTC; cdr3_aa: CASSASGTAIYEQYF
clone_size: NA; j_call: TRBJ1-5; v_call: TRBV20-1; d_call: NA; cdr3_nt: TGCAGTGCTAGAGAGGGGGGCCAAGGGATCCAGCCCCAGCATTTT; cdr3_aa: CSAREGGQGIQPQHF
clone_size: NA; j_call: TRBJ2-7; v_call: TRBV28; d_call: NA; cdr3_nt: TGTGCCAGCAGTTTATTGGCAGGAACCTGCGAGCAGTACTTC; cdr3_aa: CASSLLAGTCEQYF
clone_size: NA; j_call: TRBJ1-1; v_call: TRBV11-2; d_call: TRBD1; cdr3_nt: TGTGCCAGCAGCTTGGCCCACAGGGGGGCGGATACTGAAGCTTTCTTT; cdr3_aa: CASSLAHRGADTEAFF
clone_size: NA; j_call: TRBJ1-6; v_call: TRBV6-2/TRBV6-3; d_call: NA; cdr3_nt: TGTGCCAGCAGTTACGGAGGGGATTCACCCCTCCACTTT; cdr3_aa: CASSYGGDSPLHF
clone_size: NA; j_call: TRBJ1-2; v_call: TRBV12-3/TRBV12-4; d_call: NA; cdr3_nt: TGTGCCAGCAGTTTCCAGGGGAGGTCTAACTATGGCTACACCTTC; cdr3_aa: CASSFQGRSNYGYTF